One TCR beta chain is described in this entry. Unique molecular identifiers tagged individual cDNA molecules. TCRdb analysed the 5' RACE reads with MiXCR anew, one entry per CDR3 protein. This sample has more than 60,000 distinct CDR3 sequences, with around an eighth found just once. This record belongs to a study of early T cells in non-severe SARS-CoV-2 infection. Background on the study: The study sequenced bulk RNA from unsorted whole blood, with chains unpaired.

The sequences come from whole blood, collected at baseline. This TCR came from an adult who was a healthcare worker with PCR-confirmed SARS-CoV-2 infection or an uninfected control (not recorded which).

CDR3: CASGGAFQETQYF. The DNA of the CDR3 is TGCGCCAGCGGGGGGGCGTTCCAAGAGACCCAGTACTTC. This chain uses TRBV5-1 with TRBJ2-5; D may be TRBD2 (7 bases). Germline loops: CDR1 SGHRS, CDR2 YFSETQ. The CDR3 is made up of 13 amino acids. The V gene lost 7 bases and the J gene lost 1 base, with 11 bases spanning the gap.